Presented here are 14 T cell receptor beta chains from one specimen sequenced in a study of chemoradiotherapy in HPV16-positive cancers. Using immunoSEQ multiplex PCR, the repertoire was profiled, and TCRdb retains in-frame clones only, with some absent. The table shows 30,000 to 35,000 clones, with over 75% occurring only once. The specimen was blood, collected from a patient who underwent chemoradiotherapy. The receptor source for this set is a human donor with HPV-associated anogenital cancer.

This clone was counted only a few times. An end of the junction does not agree with germline; a read error may underlie this. This chain connects TRBV2 to TRBJ1-1; D is ambiguous. CDR3 length equals 14 residues. Germline values: CDR1 SNHLY, CDR2 FYNNEI. For the CDR3, the DNA is TGTGCCAGCAATGAAGGGAACATGAACACTGAAGCTTTCTTT. This translates into CASNEGNMNTEAFF.

V usage is TRBV5-5 and J usage is TRBJ2-3; D might be TRBD2 (6 bases). In germline, CDR1 is SGHKS, CDR2 YYEKEE (reference sequence). The CDR3 has 16 residues. V gave up 0 bases and J gave up 0 bases, with 11 bases separating them. In DNA, the CDR3 is TGTGCCAGCAGCTTGGCCCCTAGCGCAAGCACAGATACGCAGTATTTT. Encoded protein: CASSLAPSASTDTQYF.

The genes are TRBV4-3 and TRBJ1-3, with D unresolved. The CDR3 covers 13 residues. Trimming cost V 0 bases and J 4 bases, with 4 bases left between them. Germline CDR1 and CDR2: LGHNA and YSLEER. CDR3 region: CASSQDAGNTIYF. DNA of the CDR3: TGCGCCAGCAGCCAAGATGCGGGAAACACCATATATTTT.

V is TRBV5-1 and J is TRBJ2-3, with 7 bases identical to TRBD1. Germline V gene sequence: CDR1 SGHRS, CDR2 YFSETQ. This CDR3 is 14 amino acids long. The V gene end was trimmed by 4 bases and the J gene end by 4 bases; junction bases not matched to a gene: 6. The CDR3 here is CASSLGRGPDTQYF. The DNA for the CDR3 is TGCGCCAGCAGCCTGGGAAGGGGGCCAGATACGCAGTATTTT.

V is TRBV6-1 and J is TRBJ1-1, with TRBD1 as a possible D gene (5 bases). V gave up 1 base and J gave up 5 bases, with 20 bases separating them. The germline V gene encodes CDR1 MNHNS and CDR2 SASEGT. CDR3 length: 17 amino acids. The CDR3 region has the DNA TGTGCCAGCAGTGAAGTAAATGAGGTTGGGGGAACAACTGAAGCTTTCTTT. This translates into CASSEVNEVGGTTEAFF.

This clone was seen a handful of times. The J gene is TRBJ1-5, the V gene TRBV19; D is undetermined. The length of the CDR3 is 16 residues. CDR1 and CDR2 (germline): LNHDA, SQIVND (reference sequence). Trimming cost V 6 bases and J 0 bases, with 15 bases left between them. CDR3 residues: CASRYTVQASNQPQHF. CDR3 coding DNA: TGTGCCAGTAGGTATACTGTCCAGGCTAGCAATCAGCCCCAGCATTTT.

V usage is TRBV10-1 and J usage is TRBJ1-1, with D uncertain. Looked up from germline, CDR1 is WNHNN and CDR2 is SYGVQD (reference sequence). The CDR3 has 15 residues. V was clipped by 8 bases and J by 5 bases, with 21 bases between them. The CDR3 loop is CASGSPEVTETEAFF. CDR3 DNA: TGCGCCAGCGGAAGTCCCGAAGTTACGGAAACTGAAGCTTTCTTT.

This chain uses TRBV7-9 with TRBJ1-2; the match to TRBD1 covers 7 bases. Germline trimming cut 5 bases from V and 1 base from J; bases unmatched to any gene: 10. The CDR3 spans 16 residues. CDR1 is SEHNR and CDR2 is FQNEAQ in the germline V gene (reference sequence). CDR3 bases: TGTGCCAGCAGCAGACTTACAGGGGCACTTAACTATGGCTACACCTTC. This sequence encodes CASSRLTGALNYGYTF.

This sequence joins TRBV7-7 and TRBJ2-7; 12 nucleotides match TRBD1. The ends lost 5 bases at V and 3 bases at J; junction bases unmatched: 8. Per germline, CDR1 SSHAT and CDR2 FNYEAQ (reference sequence). The CDR3 covers 16 residues. The CDR3 sequence: CASSAGTGGSGYEQYF. CDR3 DNA sequence: TGTGCCAGCAGCGCGGGGACAGGGGGCTCGGGCTACGAGCAGTACTTC.

J is TRBJ2-2 and V is TRBV11-3, with 9 bases identical to TRBD2. This CDR3 spans 15 amino acids. Looked up from germline, CDR1 is SGHNT and CDR2 is YENEEA. V dropped 4 bases and J dropped 0; count of bases not matched to a gene: 0. The CDR3 region has the DNA TGTGCCAGCAGCTCTAGCGGGGCGAACACCGGGGAGCTGTTTTTT. It specifies CASSSSGANTGELFF.

V and J are TRBV10-3 and TRBJ1-2, with a tentative D call TRBD1 (6 bases). V was trimmed by 10 bases and J by 1 base, leaving 19 bases between them. Per germline, CDR1 ENHRY and CDR2 SYGVKD. The CDR3 is 15 residues long. CDR3 DNA sequence: TGTGCCACAGGGGAAGGACAGACTCTTAACTATGGCTACACCTTC. Encoded protein: CATGEGQTLNYGYTF.

The rearrangement uses TRBV15 and TRBJ2-1; tentatively, D is TRBD1 or TRBD2 (5 bases each). The CDR3 has 13 amino acids. Germline values: CDR1 LNHNV, CDR2 YYDKDF (reference sequence). The V gene lost 0 bases and the J gene lost 9 bases, with 9 bases spanning the gap. The CDR3, as DNA: TGTGCCACCAGCAGAGATGAGGGGCGTGAGCAGTTCTTC. It encodes CATSRDEGREQFF.

The chain couples TRBV7-2 to TRBJ2-3; a possible D gene is TRBD1 (5 bases). Germline values: CDR1 SGHTA, CDR2 FQGNSA. The CDR3 has 13 amino acids. V lost 1 base and J lost 4, with 6 bases in between. The CDR3 DNA follows: TGTGCCAGCAGCTTAGTAGGGGCAGATACGCAGTATTTT. It specifies CASSLVGADTQYF.

This rearrangement joins TRBV5-1 to TRBJ1-5; 9 nucleotides match TRBD1. Losses at the gene ends were 4 bases for V and 5 bases for J; bases not matched to a gene: 1. CDR1 and CDR2 from the germline V gene are SGHRS and YFSETQ. CDR3 length equals 13 residues. CDR3 sequence (DNA): TGCGCCAGCAGCAGGGACAGGGATCAGCCCCAGCATTTT. This gives the protein CASSRDRDQPQHF.